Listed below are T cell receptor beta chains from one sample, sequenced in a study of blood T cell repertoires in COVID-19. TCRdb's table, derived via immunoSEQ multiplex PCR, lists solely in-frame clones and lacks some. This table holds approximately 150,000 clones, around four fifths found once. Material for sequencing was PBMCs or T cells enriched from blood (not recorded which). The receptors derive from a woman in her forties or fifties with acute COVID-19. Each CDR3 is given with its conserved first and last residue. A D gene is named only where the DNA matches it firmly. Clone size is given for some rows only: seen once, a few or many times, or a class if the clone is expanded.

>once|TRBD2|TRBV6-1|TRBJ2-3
TGTGCCAGCAGTGGAAGAAGCGGGAGGGCCACAGATACGCAGTATTTT
CASSGRSGRATDTQYF
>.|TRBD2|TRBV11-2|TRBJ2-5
TGTGCCAGCAGCGTATTTACCGGGACTAGCGGTTTAAAGGGGGAGACCCAGTACTTC
CASSVFTGTSGLKGETQYF
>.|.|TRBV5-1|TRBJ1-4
TGCGCCAGCAGCTCCGGGAGTCGGCTGTTTTTT
CASSSGSRLFF
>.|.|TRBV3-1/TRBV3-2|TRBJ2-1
TGTGCCAGCAGCGATAGCGTAGTCTCCTACAATGAGCAGTTCTTC
CASSDSVVSYNEQFF
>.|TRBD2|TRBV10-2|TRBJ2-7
TGCGCCAGCAGTGAGAGAACTAGCGGATCCTACGAGCAGTACTTC
CASSERTSGSYEQYF
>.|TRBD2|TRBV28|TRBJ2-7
TGTGCCAGCAGTGAAGTGACTAGCAGACGGTACGAGCAGTACTTC
CASSEVTSRRYEQYF
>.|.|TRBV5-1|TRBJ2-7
TGCGCCAGCAGCCCCTCCGCGTTCCCCTACGAGCAGTACTTC
CASSPSAFPYEQYF
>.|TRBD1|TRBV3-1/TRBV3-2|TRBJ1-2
TGTGCCAGCAGCCCTCCTACAGGGGGAGGGTACTATGGCTACACCTTC
CASSPPTGGGYYGYTF
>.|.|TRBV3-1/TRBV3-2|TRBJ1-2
TGTGCCAGCAGCCAAGAAGGTGCGGGCTATGGCTACACCTTC
CASSQEGAGYGYTF
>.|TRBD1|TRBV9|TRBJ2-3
TGTGCCAGCAGCGCCGGGACAGTGAGCACAGATACGCAGTATTTT
CASSAGTVSTDTQYF
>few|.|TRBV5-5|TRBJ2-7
TGTGCCAGCAGCTTGGGTGGAGGGAGTCTGAGCGAGCAGTACTTC
CASSLGGGSLSEQYF
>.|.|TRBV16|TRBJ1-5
TGTGCCAGCAGCCTACAGGGTCTGGATCAGCCCCAGCATTTT
CASSLQGLDQPQHF
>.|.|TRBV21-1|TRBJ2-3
TGTGCCAGCAGCAAAGCTAGATGGGGCAGGGGGCGATGGGGTAGCACAGATACGCAGTATTTT
CASSKARWGRGRWGSTDTQYF
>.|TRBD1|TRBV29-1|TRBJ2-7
TGCAGCGGGACAGGGGTATACGAGCAGTACTTC
CSGTGVYEQYF
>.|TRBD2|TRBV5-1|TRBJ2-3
TGCGCCAGCAGCTCAGGACTAGCGGAATTCACAGATACGCAGTATTTT
CASSSGLAEFTDTQYF
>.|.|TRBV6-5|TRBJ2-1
TGTGCCAGCAGCGCTACTAGGGACAATGAGCAGTTCTTC
CASSATRDNEQFF
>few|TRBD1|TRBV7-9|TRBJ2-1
TGTGCCAGCAGCCGCTATACAGGGGTAATGGACAATGAGCAGTTCTTC
CASSRYTGVMDNEQFF
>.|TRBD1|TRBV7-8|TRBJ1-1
TGTGCCAGCAGCCTCCGACAGGGGACTGAAGCTTTCTTT
CASSLRQGTEAFF
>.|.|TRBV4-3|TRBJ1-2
TGCGCCAGCAGCCAAGTTAGGGGAATTGGCTATGGCTACACCTTC
CASSQVRGIGYGYTF
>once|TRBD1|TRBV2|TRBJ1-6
TGTGCCAGCAGAAAAGACCCACAGGGGGCGAGTAATTCACCCCTCCACTTT
CASRKDPQGASNSPLHF
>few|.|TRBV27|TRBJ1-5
TGTGCCAGCAGCCAGGTTGGTCAGCCCCAGCATTTT
CASSQVGQPQHF
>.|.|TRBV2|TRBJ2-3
TGTGCCACCCCCCGGGGTGCCTCTAGCACAGATACGCAGTATTTT
CATPRGASSTDTQYF
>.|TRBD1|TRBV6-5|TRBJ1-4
TGTGCCAGCTCAGGACAGGGGGGCCGGGATGAAAAACTGTTTTTT
CASSGQGGRDEKLFF
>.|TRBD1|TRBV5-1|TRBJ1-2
TGCGCCAGCAGCATGGGACAGGGCTTTGGCTACACCTTC
CASSMGQGFGYTF
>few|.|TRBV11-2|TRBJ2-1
TGTGCCAGCAGCTTTCGGAGGGCCCTTGGGAATGAGCAGTTCTTC
CASSFRRALGNEQFF
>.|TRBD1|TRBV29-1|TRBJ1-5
TGCAGCGTTGGCGGACAGGGGGATCAGCCCCAGCATTTT
CSVGGQGDQPQHF
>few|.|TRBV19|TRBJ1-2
TGTGCCAGTAGTATCCTTCCCACCTTC
CASSILPTF
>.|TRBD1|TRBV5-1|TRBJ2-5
TGCGCCAGCAGCTCGAGGGGGCGCGAGGAGACCCAGTACTTC
CASSSRGREETQYF
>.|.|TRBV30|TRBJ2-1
TGTGCCTGGAGTGTAATGGGGCACAATGAGCAGTTCTTC
CAWSVMGHNEQFF
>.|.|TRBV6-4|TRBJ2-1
TGTGCCAGCAGTGCCGACTCTAACAATGAGCAGTTCTTC
CASSADSNNEQFF
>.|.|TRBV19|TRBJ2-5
TGTGCCAGTAGGCCCGGGGGACTAGAGACCCAGTACTTC
CASRPGGLETQYF
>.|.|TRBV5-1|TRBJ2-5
TGCGCCAGCAGCTTGGTCGGTGGAGGGGAGACCCAGTACTTC
CASSLVGGGETQYF
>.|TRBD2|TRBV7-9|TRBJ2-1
TGTGCCAGCAGTGGGAGGGATAGCGGGAGAAGCTATGAGCAGTTCTTC
CASSGRDSGRSYEQFF
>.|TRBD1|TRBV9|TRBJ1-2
TGTGCCAGCAGGCAGGGGGCGGTTGGTGGCTACACCTTC
CASRQGAVGGYTF
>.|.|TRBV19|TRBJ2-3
TGTGCCAGTAGTATGCAGGTCGCAGATACGCAGTATTTT
CASSMQVADTQYF
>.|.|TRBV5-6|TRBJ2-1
TGTGCCAGCAGCACAGACTTGGCGGGGTACAATGAGCAGTTCTTC
CASSTDLAGYNEQFF
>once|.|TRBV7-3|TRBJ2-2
TGTGCCAGCGGAGAAGGCGGGGAGCTGTTTTTT
CASGEGGELFF
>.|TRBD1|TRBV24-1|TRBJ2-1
TGTGCCACCAGTGACCCCAATGGACAGGGGCCCTACAATGAGCAGTTCTTC
CATSDPNGQGPYNEQFF
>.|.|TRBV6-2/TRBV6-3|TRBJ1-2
TGTGCCAGCAGCCCTAGCGGGGTGAACTATGGCTACACCTTC
CASSPSGVNYGYTF
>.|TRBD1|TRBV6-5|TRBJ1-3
TGTGCCAGCCGGACAGGGGGTGGAAACACCATATATTTT
CASRTGGGNTIYF
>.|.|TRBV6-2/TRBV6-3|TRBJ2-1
TGTGCCAGCAGTTACTCGGGGGGAGGTCAGGGTGAGCAGTTCTTC
CASSYSGGGQGEQFF
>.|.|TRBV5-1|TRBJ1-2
TGCGCCAGCAGCTTGGACGTAACTAGCTATGGCTACACCTTC
CASSLDVTSYGYTF
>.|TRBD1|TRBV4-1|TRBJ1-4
TGCGCCAGCAGCCAGGGACAGGAGACTAATGAAAAACTGTTTTTT
CASSQGQETNEKLFF
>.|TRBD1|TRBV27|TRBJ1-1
TGTGCCAGCAGTCTCCGACAGGGGCAGATGAACACTGAAGCTTTCTTT
CASSLRQGQMNTEAFF
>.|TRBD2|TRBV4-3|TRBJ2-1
TGCGCCAGCAGCCAAGGGTCTCGGATGGGACTAGCGGGCCACAATGAGCAGTTCTTC
CASSQGSRMGLAGHNEQFF
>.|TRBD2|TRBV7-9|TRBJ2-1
TGTGCCAGCAGCTTAGGACTAGCCAATGAGCAGTTCTTC
CASSLGLANEQFF
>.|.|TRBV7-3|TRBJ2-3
TGTGCCAGCAGCCCCTCGGGGGATGGTCGGAGAGATACGCAGTATTTT
CASSPSGDGRRDTQYF
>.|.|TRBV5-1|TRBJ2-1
TGCGCCAGCAGCCCCGGTGGGACAAGCTCCTACAATGAGCAGTTCTTC
CASSPGGTSSYNEQFF
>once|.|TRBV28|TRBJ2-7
TGTGCCAGCACCTCCCGGGACAACATAATTTACGAGCAGTACTTC
CASTSRDNIIYEQYF
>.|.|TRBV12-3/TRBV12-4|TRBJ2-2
TGTGCCAGCAGCCCTCCTCTTGGGGAGCTGTTTTTT
CASSPPLGELFF
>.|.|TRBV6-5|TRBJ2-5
TGTGCCAGCATCTTCCGGGATCCCCGAGAGACCCAGTACTTC
CASIFRDPRETQYF
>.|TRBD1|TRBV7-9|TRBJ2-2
TGTGCCAGCAGCTGGGGACAGGGGGACACCGGGGAGCTGTTTTTT
CASSWGQGDTGELFF
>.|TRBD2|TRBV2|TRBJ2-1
TGTGCCAGCAATGGACTAGCGGGTCCCCCGAGCTCCTACAATGAGCAGTTCTTC
CASNGLAGPPSSYNEQFF
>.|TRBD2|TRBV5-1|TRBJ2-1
TGCGCCAGCAGCTTGCCGACTAGCGGGAGGTCCAATGAGCAGTTCTTC
CASSLPTSGRSNEQFF
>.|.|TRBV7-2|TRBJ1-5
TGTGCCAGCAGCGGGCGCATCAATCAGCCCCAGCATTTT
CASSGRINQPQHF
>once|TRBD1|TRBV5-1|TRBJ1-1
TGCGCCAGCAGCTTGACGGGACAGGGTGGGTTAGCGAACACTGAAGCTTTCTTT
CASSLTGQGGLANTEAFF
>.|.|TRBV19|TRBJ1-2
TGTGCCAGTAGTATAGAAGCAGGGAAGGTCTATGGCTACACCTTC
CASSIEAGKVYGYTF
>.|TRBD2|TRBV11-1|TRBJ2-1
TGTGCCATCGGTCACGATGGGACTAGAATGGGAGAGCAGTTCTTC
CAIGHDGTRMGEQFF
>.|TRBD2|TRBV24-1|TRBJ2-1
TGTGCCACCAGTGATACTAGCGGGAGGGCCAACAATGAGCAGTTCTTC
CATSDTSGRANNEQFF
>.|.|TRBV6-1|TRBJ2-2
TGTGCCAGCAGTGAAGACAGGGTAACCGGGGAGCTGTTTTTT
CASSEDRVTGELFF